This T cell receptor (beta chain) is drawn from a study of response to subunit inactivated influenza vaccine. General observations from the study: It was suggested by the authors that few new T cells are recruited by each seasonal influenza vaccination.

Germline-derived CDR1 and CDR2 are MGHRA and YSYEKL. The CDR3 is made up of 15 amino acids. Trimming stripped 0 bases from V and 7 bases from J, with 15 bases between. Concerning this clonotype: Its antigen is unidentified.

MiXCR was run by TCRdb on the RT-PCR reads, yielding one entry per CDR3 protein. The sample lists 600,000 to 850,000 distinct CDR3 sequences, 14% occurring once. The rearrangement links TRBV4-1 to TRBJ1-2, with D perhaps TRBD1 (6 bases). The sequences come from PBMCs from blood, collected 14 to 15 days before vaccination. The TCR originated in a man aged 50-59 years who received an inactivated influenza vaccine. The CDR3 bases are TGCGCCAGCAGCCAAGATTTAAACAGGGTAGGTGGCTACACCTTC. As protein: CASSQDLNRVGGYTF.